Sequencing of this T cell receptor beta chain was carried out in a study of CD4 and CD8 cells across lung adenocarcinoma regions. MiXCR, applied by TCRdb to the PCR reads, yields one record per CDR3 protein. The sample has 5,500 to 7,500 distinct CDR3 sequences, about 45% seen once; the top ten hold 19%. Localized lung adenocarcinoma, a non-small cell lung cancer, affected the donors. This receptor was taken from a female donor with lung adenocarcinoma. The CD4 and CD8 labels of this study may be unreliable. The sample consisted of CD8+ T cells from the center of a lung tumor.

The CDR3, as DNA: TGCGCCAGCAGTGTCGGGGAATCATCGTTCTACGAGCAGTACTTC. Translating it yields CASSVGESSFYEQYF. V and J are TRBV10-1 and TRBJ2-5, with a possible D match to TRBD2 (5 bases). Matching the DNA end better, TRBJ2-7 makes the J call doubtful. The CDR3 is 15 residues long. The germline gives CDR1 WNHNN, CDR2 SYGVQD (reference sequence).